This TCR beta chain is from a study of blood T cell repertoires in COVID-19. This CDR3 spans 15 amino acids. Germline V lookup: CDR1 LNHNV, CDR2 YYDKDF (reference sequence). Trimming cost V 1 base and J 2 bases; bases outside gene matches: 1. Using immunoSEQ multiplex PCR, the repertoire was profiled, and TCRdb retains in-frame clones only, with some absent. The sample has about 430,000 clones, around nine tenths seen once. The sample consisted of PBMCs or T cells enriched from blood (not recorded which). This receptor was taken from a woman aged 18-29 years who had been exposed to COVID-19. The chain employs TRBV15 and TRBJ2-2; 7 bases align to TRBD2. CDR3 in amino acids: CATSRGDYNTGELFF. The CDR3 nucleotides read TGTGCCACCAGCAGAGGGGACTATAACACCGGGGAGCTGTTTTTT.